The clone carrying this T cell receptor beta chain came up a few times. This sample is drawn from a study of blood T cell repertoires in COVID-19. The assay was immunoSEQ multiplex PCR, and TCRdb's table has in-frame clones only and misses some. This sample carries some 100,000 clones, less than 80% of them seen once, and the ten largest clones take 2.5%. The CDR3 sequence is 13 residues long. V lost 5 bases, J lost 7 bases, and 4 bases stayed unmatched. Germline CDR1 and CDR2: KGHSH and LQKENI. This TCR was sampled from a man in his forties or fifties with acute or convalescent COVID-19. Sequencing was performed on peripheral blood. V gene TRBV18 combines with J gene TRBJ2-1; TRBD1 matches 8 bases. DNA of the CDR3: TGTGCCAGCTCAGCGGACAGGGTAAATGAGCAGTTCTTC. It codes for CASSADRVNEQFF.